This T cell receptor beta chain is drawn from a study of monozygotic twins with inflammatory bowel disease. TCRdb processed the 5' RACE reads again and assigns one entry to each CDR3 protein, with no DNA. The listing contains 350,000 to 550,000 distinct CDR3 sequences. Germline CDR1 reads SEHNR; CDR2 reads FQNEAQ (reference sequence). The CDR3 is made up of 11 amino acids. The sequencing sample was made of blood. The chain links TRBV7-9 to TRBJ1-5. The source is a human donor with ulcerative colitis or Crohn's disease, or a healthy co-twin of an affected twin (not recorded which). The CDR3 sequence is CASTLGQPQHF.